The sequence of this TCR beta chain was determined in a study of blood T cell repertoires in COVID-19. The germline V gene encodes CDR1 SGHAT and CDR2 FQNNGV. V trimming: 5 bases; J trimming: 6 bases; junction bases outside the gene matches: 6. The CDR3 totals 13 residues. Study processing details: Quantification of nucleated cells was approximated via reference gene primer amplification. Using immunoSEQ multiplex PCR, the repertoire was profiled, and TCRdb retains in-frame clones only, with some absent. V and J calls and clone size are as listed in that table; D and trimming were resolved from the DNA. The data hold about 300,000 clones, with 85% to 90% observed a single time.

The rearrangement links TRBV11-2 to TRBJ1-1; 7 bases fit TRBD1. Specimen: peripheral blood. This TCR derives from a woman in her forties or fifties with COVID-19, enrolled during active disease. The CDR3 nucleotides read TGTGCCAGCAGCGCCAGACAGGGATCTGAAGCTTTCTTT. It translates to CASSARQGSEAFF. The full variable domain, completed using reference TRBV11-2 and TRBJ1-1, is EAGVAQSPRYKIIEKRQSVAFWCNPISGHATLYWYQQILGQGPKLLIQFQNNGVVDDSQLPKDRFSAERLKGVDSTLKIQPAKLEDSAVYLCASSARQGSEAFFGQGTRLTVV.